This TCR beta chain was retrieved from a study of cytomegalovirus exposure and HLA in healthy donors. General study findings and limits: In terms of immune exposure information, only CMV serostatus was available. According to an earlier analysis, most TCR beta V segments yielded productive rearrangements about 90% or about 30% of the time. It was fewer than 200 TCR beta chains that were listed as cytomegalovirus-associated.

This CDR3 region has 10 residues. The germline V gene encodes CDR1 SQVTM and CDR2 ANQGSEA. PCR used 60 Vbeta primers and 13 Jbeta primers. Sequencing was performed with immunoSEQ multiplex PCR; in TCRdb, only in-frame clones are kept and a portion is missing. The sample has 60,000 or so clones, and its top ten clones hold roughly 9%. Those who donated were healthy bone marrow donors. With regard to this clone: The antigen is undetermined.

This TCR was recovered from a man aged 50 to 59 in good health and CMV-seropositive. J is TRBJ1-1 and V is TRBV29-1; no definite D call. The specimen was PBMCs. CDR3 in amino acids: CRGRNTEAFF. The CDR3 DNA follows: TGCAGAGGGAGGAACACTGAAGCTTTCTTT.